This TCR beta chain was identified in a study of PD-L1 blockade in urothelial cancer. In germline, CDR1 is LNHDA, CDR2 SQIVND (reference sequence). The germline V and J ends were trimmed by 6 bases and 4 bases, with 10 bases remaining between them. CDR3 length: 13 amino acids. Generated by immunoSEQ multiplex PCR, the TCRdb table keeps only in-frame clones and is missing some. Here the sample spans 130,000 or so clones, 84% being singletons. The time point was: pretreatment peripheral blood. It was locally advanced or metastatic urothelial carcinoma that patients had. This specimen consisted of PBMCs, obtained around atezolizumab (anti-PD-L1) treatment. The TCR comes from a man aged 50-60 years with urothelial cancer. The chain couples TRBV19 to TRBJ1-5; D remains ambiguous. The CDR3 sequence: CASRNFANQPQHF. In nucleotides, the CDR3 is TGTGCCAGTAGGAACTTTGCTAATCAGCCCCAGCATTTT.